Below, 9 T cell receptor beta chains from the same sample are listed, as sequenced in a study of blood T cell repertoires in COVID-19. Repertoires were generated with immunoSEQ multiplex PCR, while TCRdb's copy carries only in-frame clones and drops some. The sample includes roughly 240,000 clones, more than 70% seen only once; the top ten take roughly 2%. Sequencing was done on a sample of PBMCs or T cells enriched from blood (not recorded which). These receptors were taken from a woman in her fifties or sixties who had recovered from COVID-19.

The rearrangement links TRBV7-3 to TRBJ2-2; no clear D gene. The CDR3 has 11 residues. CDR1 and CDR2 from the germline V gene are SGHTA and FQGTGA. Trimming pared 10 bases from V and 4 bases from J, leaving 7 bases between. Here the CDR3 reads CATPGTGELFF. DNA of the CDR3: TGTGCCACCCCCGGCACCGGGGAGCTGTTTTTT.

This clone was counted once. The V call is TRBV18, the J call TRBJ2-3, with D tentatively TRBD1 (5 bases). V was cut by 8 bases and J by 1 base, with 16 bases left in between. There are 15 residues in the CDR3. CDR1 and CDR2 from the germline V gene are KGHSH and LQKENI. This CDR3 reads CASMTVLLGTDTQYF. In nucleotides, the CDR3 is TGTGCCAGCATGACAGTCCTCCTGGGCACAGATACGCAGTATTTT. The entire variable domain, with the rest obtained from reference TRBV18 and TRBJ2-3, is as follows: NAGVMQNPRHLVRRRGQEARLRCSPMKGHSHVYWYRQLPEEGLKFMVYLQKENIIDESGMPKERFSAEFPKEGPSILRIQQVVRGDSAAYFCASMTVLLGTDTQYFGPGTRLTVL.

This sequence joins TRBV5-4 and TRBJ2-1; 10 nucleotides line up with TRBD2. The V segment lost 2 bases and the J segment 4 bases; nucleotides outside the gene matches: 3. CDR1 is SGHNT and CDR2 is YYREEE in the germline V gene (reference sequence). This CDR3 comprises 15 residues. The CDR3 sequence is CASSLRTSGYNEQFF. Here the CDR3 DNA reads TGTGCCAGCAGCTTAAGGACTAGCGGATACAATGAGCAGTTCTTC.

DNA of the CDR3: TGTGCCACCTCCACAGGGAAAGGTCAGCCCCAGCATTTT. Protein sequence: CATSTGKGQPQHF. The genes are TRBV24-1 and TRBJ1-5, with D perhaps matching TRBD1 (6 bases). The CDR3 covers 13 residues. The germline V gene encodes CDR1 KGHDR and CDR2 SFDVKD. V lost 9 bases and J 6 bases, leaving 14 bases between the germline ends.

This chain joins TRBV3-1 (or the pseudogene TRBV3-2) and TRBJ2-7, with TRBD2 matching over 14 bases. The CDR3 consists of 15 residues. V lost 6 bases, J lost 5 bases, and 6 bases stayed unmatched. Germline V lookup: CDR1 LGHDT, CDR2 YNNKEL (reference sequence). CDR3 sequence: CASRHGTSGSHEQYF. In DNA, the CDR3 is TGTGCCAGCAGACACGGGACTAGCGGGAGTCACGAGCAGTACTTC.

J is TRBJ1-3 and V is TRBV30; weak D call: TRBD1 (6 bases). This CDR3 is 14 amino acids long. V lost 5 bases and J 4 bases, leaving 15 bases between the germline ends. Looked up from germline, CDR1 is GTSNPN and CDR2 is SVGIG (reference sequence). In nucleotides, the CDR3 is TGTGCCTGGGGCCCCACAGGGAAGGGAAACACCATATATTTT. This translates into CAWGPTGKGNTIYF. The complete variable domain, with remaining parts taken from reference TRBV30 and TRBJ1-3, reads SQTIHQWPATLVQPVGSPLSLECTVEGTSNPNLYWYRQAAGRGLQLLFYSVGIGQISSEVPQNLSASRPQDRQFILSSKKLLLSDSGFYLCAWGPTGKGNTIYFGEGSWLTVV.

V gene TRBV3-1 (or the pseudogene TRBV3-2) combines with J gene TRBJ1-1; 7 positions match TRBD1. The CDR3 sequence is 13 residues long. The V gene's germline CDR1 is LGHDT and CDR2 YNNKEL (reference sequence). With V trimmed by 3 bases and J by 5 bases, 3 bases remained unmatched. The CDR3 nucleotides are TGTGCCAGCAGCCAGCAGGGGGGTACTGAAGCTTTCTTT. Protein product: CASSQQGGTEAFF.

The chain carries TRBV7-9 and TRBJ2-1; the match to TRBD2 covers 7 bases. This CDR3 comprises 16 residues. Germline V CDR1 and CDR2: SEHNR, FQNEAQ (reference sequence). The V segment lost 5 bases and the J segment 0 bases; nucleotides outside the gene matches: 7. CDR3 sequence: CASSTGLLISYNEQFF. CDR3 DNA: TGTGCCAGCAGCACGGGACTACTCATCTCCTACAATGAGCAGTTCTTC. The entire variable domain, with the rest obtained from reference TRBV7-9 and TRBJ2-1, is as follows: DTGVSQNPRHKITKRGQNVTFRCDPISEHNRLYWYRQTLGQGPEFLTYFQNEAQLEKSRLLSDRFSAERPKGSFSTLEIQRTEQGDSAMYLCASSTGLLISYNEQFFGPGTRLTVL.

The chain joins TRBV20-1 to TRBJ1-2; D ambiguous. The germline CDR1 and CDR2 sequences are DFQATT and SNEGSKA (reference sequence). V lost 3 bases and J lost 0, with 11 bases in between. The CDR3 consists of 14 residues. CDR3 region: CSASKSRANYGYTF. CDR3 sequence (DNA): TGCAGTGCTAGTAAATCGAGAGCTAACTATGGCTACACCTTC.